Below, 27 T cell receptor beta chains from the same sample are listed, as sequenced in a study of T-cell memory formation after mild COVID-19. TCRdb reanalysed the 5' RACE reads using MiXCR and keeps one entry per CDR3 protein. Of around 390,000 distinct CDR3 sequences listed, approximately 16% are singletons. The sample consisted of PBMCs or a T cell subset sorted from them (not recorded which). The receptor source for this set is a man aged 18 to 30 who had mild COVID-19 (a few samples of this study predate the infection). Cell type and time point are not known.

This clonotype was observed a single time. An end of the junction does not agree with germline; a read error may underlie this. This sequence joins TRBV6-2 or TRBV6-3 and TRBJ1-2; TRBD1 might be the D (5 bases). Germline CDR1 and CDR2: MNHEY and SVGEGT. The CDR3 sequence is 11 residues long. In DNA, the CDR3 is TGTGCCAGCAGTTACTCGAGGGGTGCCTCCTTC. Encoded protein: CASSYSRGASF.

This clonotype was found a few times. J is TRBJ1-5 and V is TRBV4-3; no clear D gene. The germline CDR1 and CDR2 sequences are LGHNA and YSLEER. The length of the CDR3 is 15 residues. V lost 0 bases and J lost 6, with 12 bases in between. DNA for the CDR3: TGCGCCAGCAGCCAAGATGGGAGTGGCGTTCAGCCCCAGCATTTT. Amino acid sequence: CASSQDGSGVQPQHF.

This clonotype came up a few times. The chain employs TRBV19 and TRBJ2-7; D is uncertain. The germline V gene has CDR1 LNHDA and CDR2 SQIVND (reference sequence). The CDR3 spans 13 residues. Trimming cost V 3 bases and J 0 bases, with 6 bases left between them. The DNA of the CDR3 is TGTGCCAGTAGTATGGCGTTCTCCTACGAGCAGTACTTC. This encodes CASSMAFSYEQYF.

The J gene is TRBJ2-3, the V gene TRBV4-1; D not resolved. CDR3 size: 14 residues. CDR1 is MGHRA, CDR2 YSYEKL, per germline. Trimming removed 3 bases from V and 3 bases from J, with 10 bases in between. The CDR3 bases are TGCGCCAGCAGCCACCTGATCCCAACAGATACGCAGTATTTT. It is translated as CASSHLIPTDTQYF.

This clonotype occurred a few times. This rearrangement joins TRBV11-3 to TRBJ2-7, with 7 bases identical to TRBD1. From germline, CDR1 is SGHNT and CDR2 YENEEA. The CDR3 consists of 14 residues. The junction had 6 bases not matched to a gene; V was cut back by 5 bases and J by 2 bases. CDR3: CASSRDSSTYEQYF. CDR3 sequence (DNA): TGTGCCAGCAGCCGGGACAGCTCAACCTACGAGCAGTACTTC.

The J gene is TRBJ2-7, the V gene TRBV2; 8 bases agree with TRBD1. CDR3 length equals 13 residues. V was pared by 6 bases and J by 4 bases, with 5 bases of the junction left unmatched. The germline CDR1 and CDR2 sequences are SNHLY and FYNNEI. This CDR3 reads CASSEGQEYEQYF. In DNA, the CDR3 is TGTGCCAGCAGCGAGGGACAGGAATACGAGCAGTACTTC.

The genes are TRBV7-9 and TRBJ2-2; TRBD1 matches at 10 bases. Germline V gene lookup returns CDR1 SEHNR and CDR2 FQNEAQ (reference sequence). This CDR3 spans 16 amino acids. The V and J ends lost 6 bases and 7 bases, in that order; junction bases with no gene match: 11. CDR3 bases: TGTGCCAGCAGGACTAACCCGGGACAGGGGATCGGGGAGCTGTTTTTT. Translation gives CASRTNPGQGIGELFF.

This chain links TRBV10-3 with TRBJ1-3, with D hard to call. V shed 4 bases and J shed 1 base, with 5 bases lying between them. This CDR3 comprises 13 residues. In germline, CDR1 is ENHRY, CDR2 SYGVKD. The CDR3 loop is CAISGLSGNTIYF. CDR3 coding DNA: TGTGCCATCAGTGGACTTTCTGGAAACACCATATATTTT.

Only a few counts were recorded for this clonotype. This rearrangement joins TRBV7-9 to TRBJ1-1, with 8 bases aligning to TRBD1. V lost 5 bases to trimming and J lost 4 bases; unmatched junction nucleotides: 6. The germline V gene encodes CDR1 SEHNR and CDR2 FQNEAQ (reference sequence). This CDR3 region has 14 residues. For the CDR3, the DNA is TGTGCCAGCAGCCCCAGACAGGGGAGCACTGAAGCTTTCTTT. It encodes CASSPRQGSTEAFF. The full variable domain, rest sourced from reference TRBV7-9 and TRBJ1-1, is DTGVSQNPRHKITKRGQNVTFRCDPISEHNRLYWYRQTLGQGPEFLTYFQNEAQLEKSRLLSDRFSAERPKGSFSTLEIQRTEQGDSAMYLCASSPRQGSTEAFFGQGTRLTVV.

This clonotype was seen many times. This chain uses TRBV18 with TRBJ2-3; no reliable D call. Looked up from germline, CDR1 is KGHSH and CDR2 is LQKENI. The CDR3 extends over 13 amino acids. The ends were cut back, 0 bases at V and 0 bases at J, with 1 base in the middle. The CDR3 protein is CASSPPSTDTQYF. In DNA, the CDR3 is TGTGCCAGCTCACCACCCAGCACAGATACGCAGTATTTT.

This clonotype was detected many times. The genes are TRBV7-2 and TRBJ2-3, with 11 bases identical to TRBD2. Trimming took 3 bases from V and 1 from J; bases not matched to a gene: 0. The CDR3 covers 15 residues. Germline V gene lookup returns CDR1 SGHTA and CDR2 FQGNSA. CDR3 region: CASSFSGGGTDTQYF. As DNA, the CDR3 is TGTGCCAGCAGCTTTAGCGGGGGGGGCACAGATACGCAGTATTTT.

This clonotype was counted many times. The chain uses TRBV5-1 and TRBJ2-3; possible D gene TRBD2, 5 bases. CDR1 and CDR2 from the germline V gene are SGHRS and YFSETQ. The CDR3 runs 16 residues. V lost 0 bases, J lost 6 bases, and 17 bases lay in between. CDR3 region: CASSLGGKKSGDTQYF. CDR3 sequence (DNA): TGCGCCAGCAGCTTGGGAGGGAAGAAGTCCGGGGATACGCAGTATTTT.

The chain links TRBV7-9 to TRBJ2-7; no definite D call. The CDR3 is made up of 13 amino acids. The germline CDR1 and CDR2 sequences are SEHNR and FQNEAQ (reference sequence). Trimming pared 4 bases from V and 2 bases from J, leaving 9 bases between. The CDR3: CASSSTSTYEQYF. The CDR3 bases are TGTGCCAGCAGCTCCACGTCCACCTACGAGCAGTACTTC. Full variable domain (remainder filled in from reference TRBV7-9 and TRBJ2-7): DTGVSQNPRHKITKRGQNVTFRCDPISEHNRLYWYRQTLGQGPEFLTYFQNEAQLEKSRLLSDRFSAERPKGSFSTLEIQRTEQGDSAMYLCASSSTSTYEQYFGPGTRLTVT.

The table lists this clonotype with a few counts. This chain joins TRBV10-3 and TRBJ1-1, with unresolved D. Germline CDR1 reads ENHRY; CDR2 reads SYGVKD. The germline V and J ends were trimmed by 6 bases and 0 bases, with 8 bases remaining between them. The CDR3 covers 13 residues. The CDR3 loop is CAISAELNTEAFF. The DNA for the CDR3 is TGTGCCATCAGCGCAGAGCTGAACACTGAAGCTTTCTTT.

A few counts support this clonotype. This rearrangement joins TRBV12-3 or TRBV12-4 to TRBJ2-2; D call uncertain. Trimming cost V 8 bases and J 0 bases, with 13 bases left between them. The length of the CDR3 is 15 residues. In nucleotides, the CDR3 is TGTGCCAGCCGGTCCGGCGACGCGAACACCGGGGAGCTGTTTTTT. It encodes CASRSGDANTGELFF.

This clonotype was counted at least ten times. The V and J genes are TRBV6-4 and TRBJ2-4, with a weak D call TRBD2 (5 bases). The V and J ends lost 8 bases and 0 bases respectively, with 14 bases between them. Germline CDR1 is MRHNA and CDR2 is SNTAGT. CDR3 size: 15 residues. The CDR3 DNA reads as TGTGCCAGCGACTTGGACTCTTTAGCCAAAAACATTCAGTACTTC. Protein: CASDLDSLAKNIQYF.

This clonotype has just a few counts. The CDR3 loop is CASSPPPGQDNYGYTF. CDR3 nucleotides: TGTGCCAGCAGCCCCCCTCCCGGACAGGACAACTATGGCTACACCTTC. This chain links TRBV7-2 with TRBJ1-2, with TRBD1 identical over 7 bases. Germline values: CDR1 SGHTA, CDR2 FQGNSA. The CDR3 consists of 16 residues. The J segment lost 2 bases and the V segment lost 5 bases, leaving 11 bases of the junction unmatched.

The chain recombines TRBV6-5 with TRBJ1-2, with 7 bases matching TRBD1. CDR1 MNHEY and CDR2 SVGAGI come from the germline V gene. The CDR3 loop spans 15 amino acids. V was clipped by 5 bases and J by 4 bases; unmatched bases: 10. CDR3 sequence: CASSRHPQGTYGYTF. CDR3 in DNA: TGTGCCAGCAGTCGACACCCACAGGGGACCTATGGCTACACCTTC.

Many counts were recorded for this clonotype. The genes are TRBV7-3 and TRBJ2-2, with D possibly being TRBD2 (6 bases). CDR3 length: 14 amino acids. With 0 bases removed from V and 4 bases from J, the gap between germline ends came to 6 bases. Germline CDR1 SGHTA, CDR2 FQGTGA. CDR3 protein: CASSLTGGTGELFF. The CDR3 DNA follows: TGTGCCAGCAGCTTAACGGGAGGCACCGGGGAGCTGTTTTTT.

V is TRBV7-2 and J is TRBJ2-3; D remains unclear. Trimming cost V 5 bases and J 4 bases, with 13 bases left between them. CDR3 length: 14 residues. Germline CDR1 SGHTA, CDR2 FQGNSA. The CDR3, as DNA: TGTGCCAGCAGCCAGGAGCCAGGACCAGATACGCAGTATTTT. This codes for CASSQEPGPDTQYF.

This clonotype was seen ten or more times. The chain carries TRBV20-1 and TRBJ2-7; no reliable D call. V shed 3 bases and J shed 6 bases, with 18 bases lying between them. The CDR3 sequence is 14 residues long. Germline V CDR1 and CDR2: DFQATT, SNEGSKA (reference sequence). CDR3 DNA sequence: TGCAGTGCTAGGGTTCCCGGTGTGGCCCGCGAGCAGTACTTC. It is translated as CSARVPGVAREQYF.

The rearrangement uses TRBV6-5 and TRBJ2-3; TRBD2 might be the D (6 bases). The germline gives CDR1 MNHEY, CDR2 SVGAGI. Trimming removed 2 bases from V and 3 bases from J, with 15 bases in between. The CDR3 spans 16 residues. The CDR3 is CASSYSGGWETDTQYF. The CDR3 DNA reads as TGTGCCAGCAGTTACAGTGGGGGGTGGGAGACAGATACGCAGTATTTT.

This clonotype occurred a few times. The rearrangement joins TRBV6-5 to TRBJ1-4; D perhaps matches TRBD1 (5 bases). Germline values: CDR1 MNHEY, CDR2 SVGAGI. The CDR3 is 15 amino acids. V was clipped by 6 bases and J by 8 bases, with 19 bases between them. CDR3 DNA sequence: TGTGCCAGCAGCCTCGGGCAGGGAAGGTGGGAAAAACTGTTTTTT. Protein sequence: CASSLGQGRWEKLFF.

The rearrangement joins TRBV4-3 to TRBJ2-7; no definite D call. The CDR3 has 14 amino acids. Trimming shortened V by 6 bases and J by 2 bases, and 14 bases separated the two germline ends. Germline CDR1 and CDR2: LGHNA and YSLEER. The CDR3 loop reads CASRPNPGTYEQYF. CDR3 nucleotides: TGCGCCAGCAGACCAAATCCGGGTACCTACGAGCAGTACTTC.

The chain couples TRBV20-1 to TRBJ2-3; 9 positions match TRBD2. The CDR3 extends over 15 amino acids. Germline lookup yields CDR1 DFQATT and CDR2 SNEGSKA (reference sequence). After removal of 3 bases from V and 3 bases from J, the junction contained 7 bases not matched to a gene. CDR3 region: CSASALAGRTDTQYF. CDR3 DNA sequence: TGCAGTGCTAGTGCGCTAGCGGGGCGGACAGATACGCAGTATTTT.

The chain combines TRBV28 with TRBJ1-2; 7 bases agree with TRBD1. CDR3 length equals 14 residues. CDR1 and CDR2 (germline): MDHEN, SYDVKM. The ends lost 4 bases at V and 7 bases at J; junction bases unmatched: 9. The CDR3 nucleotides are TGTGCCAGCAGTTCCTTTGACAGGGTTGGTGGCTACACCTTC. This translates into CASSSFDRVGGYTF.

CDR3 bases: TGTGCCAGCAGAGCGGGCGACTCCTACAATGAGCAGTTCTTC. It translates to CASRAGDSYNEQFF. The gene calls are TRBV2 and TRBJ2-1; D perhaps matches TRBD2 (6 bases). The CDR3 has 14 residues. CDR1 is SNHLY and CDR2 is FYNNEI in the germline V gene. V lost 6 bases and J lost 0, with 9 bases in between.